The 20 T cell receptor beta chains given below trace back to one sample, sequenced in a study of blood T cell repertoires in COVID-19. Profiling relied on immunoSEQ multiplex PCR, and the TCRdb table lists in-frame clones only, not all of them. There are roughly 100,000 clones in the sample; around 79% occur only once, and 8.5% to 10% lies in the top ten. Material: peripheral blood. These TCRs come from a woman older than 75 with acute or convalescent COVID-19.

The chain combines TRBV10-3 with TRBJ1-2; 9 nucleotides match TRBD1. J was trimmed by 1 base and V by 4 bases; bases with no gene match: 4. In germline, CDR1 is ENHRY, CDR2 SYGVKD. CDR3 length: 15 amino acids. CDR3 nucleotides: TGTGCCATCAGTGCCGGGACAGGGTTTAACTATGGCTACACCTTC. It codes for CAISAGTGFNYGYTF.

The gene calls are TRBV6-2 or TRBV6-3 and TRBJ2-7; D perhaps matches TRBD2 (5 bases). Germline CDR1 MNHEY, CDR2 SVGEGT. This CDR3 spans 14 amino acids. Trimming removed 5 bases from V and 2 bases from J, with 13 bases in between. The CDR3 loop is CASSPRTRTYEQYF. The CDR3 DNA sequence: TGTGCCAGCAGTCCCCGGACTCGCACCTACGAGCAGTACTTC.

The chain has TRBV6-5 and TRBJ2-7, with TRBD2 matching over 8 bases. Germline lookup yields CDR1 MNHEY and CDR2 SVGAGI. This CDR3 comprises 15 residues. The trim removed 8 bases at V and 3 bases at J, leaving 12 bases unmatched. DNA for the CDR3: TGTGCCAGCGACATTAGCCTAGCGGGTCTCTACGAGCAGTACTTC. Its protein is CASDISLAGLYEQYF.

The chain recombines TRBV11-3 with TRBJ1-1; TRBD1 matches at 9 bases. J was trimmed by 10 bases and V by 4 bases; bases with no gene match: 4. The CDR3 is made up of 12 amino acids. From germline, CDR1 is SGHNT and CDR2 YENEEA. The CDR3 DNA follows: TGTGCCAGCAGCTCCGGACAGGGGAGAGCTTTCTTT. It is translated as CASSSGQGRAFF.

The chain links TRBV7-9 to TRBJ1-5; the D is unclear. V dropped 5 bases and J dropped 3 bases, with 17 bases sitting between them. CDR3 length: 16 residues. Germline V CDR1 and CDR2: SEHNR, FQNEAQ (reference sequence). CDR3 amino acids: CASSDAPASINQPQHF. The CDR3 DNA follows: TGTGCCAGCAGCGACGCCCCAGCGTCCATCAATCAGCCCCAGCATTTT.

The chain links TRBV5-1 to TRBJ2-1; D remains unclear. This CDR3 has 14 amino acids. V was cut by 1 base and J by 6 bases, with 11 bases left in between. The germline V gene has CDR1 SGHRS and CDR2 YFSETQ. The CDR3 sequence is CASSLNPESNEQFF. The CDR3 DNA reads TGCGCCAGCAGCTTGAACCCCGAGAGCAATGAGCAGTTCTTC.

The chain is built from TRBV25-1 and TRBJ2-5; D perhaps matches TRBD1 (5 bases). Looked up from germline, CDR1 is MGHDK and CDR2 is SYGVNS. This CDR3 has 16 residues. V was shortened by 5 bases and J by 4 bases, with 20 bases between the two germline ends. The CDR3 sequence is CASSPSRSDSRETQYF. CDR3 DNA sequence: TGTGCCAGCAGTCCATCCCGGTCTGACAGTCGAGAGACCCAGTACTTC.

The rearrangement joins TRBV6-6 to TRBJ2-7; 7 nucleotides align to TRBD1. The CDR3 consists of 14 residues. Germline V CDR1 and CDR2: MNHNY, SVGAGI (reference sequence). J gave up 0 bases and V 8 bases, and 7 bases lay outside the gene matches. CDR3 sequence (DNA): TGTGCCAGCTTTGACAGGGCGAGCTCCTACGAGCAGTACTTC. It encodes CASFDRASSYEQYF.

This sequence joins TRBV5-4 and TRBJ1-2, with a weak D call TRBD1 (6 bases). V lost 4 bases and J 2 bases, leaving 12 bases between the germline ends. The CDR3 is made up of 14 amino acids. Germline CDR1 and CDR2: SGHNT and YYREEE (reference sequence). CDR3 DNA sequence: TGTGCCAGCAGCCTCCCGCAGGGGAACTATGGCTACACCTTC. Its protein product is CASSLPQGNYGYTF.

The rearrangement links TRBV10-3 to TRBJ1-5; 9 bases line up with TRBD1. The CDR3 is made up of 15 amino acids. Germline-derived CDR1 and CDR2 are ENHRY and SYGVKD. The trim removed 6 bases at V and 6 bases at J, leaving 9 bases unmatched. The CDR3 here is CAISGTGRVGQPQHF. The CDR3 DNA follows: TGTGCCATCAGCGGGACAGGGAGAGTGGGTCAGCCCCAGCATTTT.

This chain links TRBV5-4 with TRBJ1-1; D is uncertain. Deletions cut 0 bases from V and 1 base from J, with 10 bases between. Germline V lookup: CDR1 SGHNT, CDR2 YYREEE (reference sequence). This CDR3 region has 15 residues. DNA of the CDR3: TGTGCCAGCAGCTTGGCCATTAACGGGAACACTGAAGCTTTCTTT. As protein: CASSLAINGNTEAFF.

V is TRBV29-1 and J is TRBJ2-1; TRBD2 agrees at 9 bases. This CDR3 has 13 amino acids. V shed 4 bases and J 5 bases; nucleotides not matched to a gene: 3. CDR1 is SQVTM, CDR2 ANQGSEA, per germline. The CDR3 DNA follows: TGCAGCGTTGGAGGCGGGAGGGACAATGAGCAGTTCTTC. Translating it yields CSVGGGRDNEQFF.

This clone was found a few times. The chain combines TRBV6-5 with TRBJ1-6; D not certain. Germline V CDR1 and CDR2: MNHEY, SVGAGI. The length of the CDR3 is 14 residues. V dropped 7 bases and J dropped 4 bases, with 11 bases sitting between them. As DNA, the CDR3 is TGTGCCAGCAACCCCACAGCTTATAATTCACCCCTCCACTTT. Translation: CASNPTAYNSPLHF.

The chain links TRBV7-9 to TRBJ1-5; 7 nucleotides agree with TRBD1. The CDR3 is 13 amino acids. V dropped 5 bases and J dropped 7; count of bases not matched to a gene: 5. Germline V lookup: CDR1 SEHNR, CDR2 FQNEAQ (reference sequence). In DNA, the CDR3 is TGTGCCAGCAGCCGGGGACAGCGCCAGCCCCAGCATTTT. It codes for CASSRGQRQPQHF.

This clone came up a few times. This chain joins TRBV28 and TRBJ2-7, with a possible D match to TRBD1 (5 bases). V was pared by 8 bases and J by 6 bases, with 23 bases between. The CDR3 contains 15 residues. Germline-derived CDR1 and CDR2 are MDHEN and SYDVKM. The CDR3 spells CASYRRGGHLAEQYF. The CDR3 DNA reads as TGTGCCAGCTACCGAAGGGGCGGCCACCTCGCCGAGCAGTACTTC.

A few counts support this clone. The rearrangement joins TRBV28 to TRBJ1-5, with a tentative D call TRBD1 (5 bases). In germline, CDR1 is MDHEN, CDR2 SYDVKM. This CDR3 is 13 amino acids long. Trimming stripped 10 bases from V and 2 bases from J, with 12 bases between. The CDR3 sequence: CATLEGGNQPQHF. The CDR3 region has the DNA TGTGCCACCCTGGAAGGGGGCAATCAGCCCCAGCATTTT.

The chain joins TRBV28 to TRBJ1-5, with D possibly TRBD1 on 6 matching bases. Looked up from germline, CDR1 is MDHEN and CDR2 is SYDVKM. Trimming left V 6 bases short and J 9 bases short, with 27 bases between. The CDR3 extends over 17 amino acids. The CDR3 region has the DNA TGTGCCAGCAGCGCCGCGGATTCAGGGGCCCTCCTTGGGCCCCAGCATTTT. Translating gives CASSAADSGALLGPQHF.

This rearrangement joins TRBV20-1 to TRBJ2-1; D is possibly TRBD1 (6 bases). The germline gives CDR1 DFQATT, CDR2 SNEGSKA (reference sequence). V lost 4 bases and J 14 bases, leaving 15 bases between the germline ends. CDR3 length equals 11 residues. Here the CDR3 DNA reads TGCAGTGCTACTAAGGACAGTGCGGAGTTCTTC. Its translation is CSATKDSAEFF.

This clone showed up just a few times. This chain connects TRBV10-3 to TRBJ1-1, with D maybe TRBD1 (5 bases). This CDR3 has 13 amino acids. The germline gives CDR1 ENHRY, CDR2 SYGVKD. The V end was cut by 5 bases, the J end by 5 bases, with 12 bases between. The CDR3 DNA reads TGTGCCATCAGTACCCAAGGGGCGACTGAAGCTTTCTTT. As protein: CAISTQGATEAFF.

The CDR3 reads CASSPPTGVEKLFF. The CDR3 nucleotides are TGTGCCAGCTCACCACCGACAGGGGTAGAAAAACTGTTTTTT. The V and J genes are TRBV18 and TRBJ1-4; TRBD1 matches at 8 bases. This CDR3 region has 14 residues. CDR1 KGHSH and CDR2 LQKENI come from the germline V gene. Losses at the gene ends were 0 bases for V and 8 bases for J; bases not matched to a gene: 2.